This T cell receptor beta chain was captured in a study of control samples from healthy donors and cancer patients (dated by TCRdb to 2020 to 2021). After removal of 1 base from V and 9 bases from J, the junction retains 4 bases not matched to a gene. Reading the germline V gene gives CDR1 SQVTM and CDR2 ANQGSEA. Including cysteine and phenylalanine, the CDR3 has 12 amino acids. The only DNA kept is the CDR3, 36 bases in frame from the first base. Receptor amplification or capture employed the immunoSEQ multiplex PCR assay. TCRdb limited this immuneACCESS table to in-frame rearrangements with V and J called. A share of clones is missing; checked studies link under half to unresolved V genes, and the rest is unexplained. This sample is represented by about 160,000 clones; 80% to 90% of them were singletons. Around 12% of the sample rests with the top ten. In the case of this clone: It lacks a known antigen. One base away there is no much larger clone; base qualities are not given.

The TCR comes from a man between 25 and 39 years old in good health. Sequencing input: blood. The sequence links TRBV29-1 to TRBJ1-1, with 8 bases matching TRBD1. The nucleotide sequence reads TGCAGCGTTGAAGGGACAGGGAGGAAAGCTTTCTTT. Its product reads: CSVEGTGRKAFF.